These 27 T cell receptor beta chains were sequenced from one sample in a study of breast tumors, draining lymph nodes, adjacent tissues. Samples came from axillary lymph nodes draining the breast cancer. TCRdb used MiXCR to reprocess the multiplex PCR reads, holding one entry per CDR3 protein. The sample records roughly 130,000 distinct CDR3 sequences, approximately 20% being singletons. The specimen was axillary lymph node tissue. The receptor set was obtained from a female donor with breast cancer. Some clones in this sample may be carry-over from other donors' samples.

For this clonotype: Germline is not matched at one junction end, which may reflect a read error. This chain connects TRBV3-1 to TRBJ2-7, with 11 bases fitting TRBD2. The CDR3 loop spans 16 amino acids. The germline gives CDR1 LGHDT, CDR2 YNNKEL (reference sequence). The CDR3 reads CASGRPGLAELDEQYF. The CDR3 region has the DNA TGCGCCAGCGGCCGCCCGGGACTAGCGGAATTGGACGAGCAGTACTTC.

This clonotype has at least ten counts. The rearrangement joins TRBV14 to TRBJ2-1; the D gene is possibly TRBD2 (5 bases). The ends were cut back, 6 bases at V and 0 bases at J, with 6 bases in the middle. Looked up from germline, CDR1 is SGHDN and CDR2 is FVKESK. CDR3 length: 13 amino acids. This chain's CDR3 is CASRGSSYNEQFF. The CDR3 bases are TGTGCCAGCAGGGGGAGCTCCTACAATGAGCAGTTCTTC.

In the case of this clonotype: A read error is possible here, since a much larger clone lies one base away. The chain joins TRBV5-1 to TRBJ2-5; a weak D match, TRBD1 (5 bases). The V end was cut by 4 bases, the J end by 0 bases, with 10 bases between. This CDR3 is 14 amino acids long. CDR1 and CDR2 (germline): SGHRS, YFSETQ. Here the CDR3 DNA reads TGCGCCAGCAGCCTCGACAGAAACCAAGAGACCCAGTACTTC. Translated, it gives CASSLDRNQETQYF. The complete variable domain, with remaining parts taken from reference TRBV5-1 and TRBJ2-5, reads KAGVTQTPRYLIKTRGQQVTLSCSPISGHRSVSWYQQTPGQGLQFLFEYFSETQRNKGNFPGRFSGRQFSNSRSEMNVSTLELGDSALYLCASSLDRNQETQYFGPGTRLLVL.

This clonotype was detected ten times or more. Written as DNA, the CDR3 is TGTGCCAGCAGAAACCTCCGGGACAGGGCGTGGGAGCAGTACTTC. This encodes CASRNLRDRAWEQYF. The chain is built from TRBV7-8 and TRBJ2-7; 9 bases map to TRBD1. V lost 6 bases, J lost 7 bases, and 13 bases stayed unmatched. CDR3 length equals 15 residues. Germline CDR1 SGHVS, CDR2 FQNEAQ. Drawing the rest from reference TRBV7-8 and TRBJ2-7, the complete variable domain is GAGVSQSPRYKVAKRGQDVALRCDPISGHVSLFWYQQALGQGPEFLTYFQNEAQLDKSGLPSDRFFAERPEGSVSTLKIQRTQQEDSAVYLCASRNLRDRAWEQYFGPGTRLTVT.

Worth noting for this clonotype: This clone may be a read error of a much larger clone one base away. The J gene is TRBJ2-5, the V gene TRBV19; D call uncertain. The CDR3 spans 13 residues. Germline V lookup: CDR1 LNHDA, CDR2 SQIVND (reference sequence). CDR3 nucleotide sequence: TGTGCCGGTAGTTTGTATCTTGGGGAGACCCAGTACTTC. It specifies CAGSLYLGETQYF.

Remarks on this clonotype: This may be a read error: a much more frequent sequence differs by one nucleotide. The rearrangement uses TRBV27 and TRBJ1-6, with D possibly matching TRBD1 (5 bases). The CDR3 loop spans 15 amino acids. Germline V gives CDR1 MNHEY, CDR2 SMNVEV (reference sequence). With 5 bases removed from V and 9 bases from J, the gap between germline ends came to 17 bases. CDR3 coding DNA: TGTGCCAGCAGTCCATTAGGCCTTGGGGGTTCACCCCTCCACTTT. Encoded protein: CASSPLGLGGSPLHF.

In this sample, this clonotype turned up many times. The genes are TRBV7-9 and TRBJ1-6; no reliable D call. The CDR3 spans 12 residues. Trimming shortened V by 3 bases and J by 7 bases, and 4 bases separated the two germline ends. Germline V gene sequence: CDR1 SEHNR, CDR2 FQNEAQ (reference sequence). CDR3 DNA sequence: TGTGCCAGCAGCTTCCGCAATTCACCCCTCCACTTT. Protein: CASSFRNSPLHF.

The table lists this clonotype with many counts. The rearrangement uses TRBV5-1 and TRBJ2-1; 13 bases fit TRBD2. The V gene end was trimmed by 4 bases and the J gene end by 8 bases; junction bases not matched to a gene: 9. Germline V gives CDR1 SGHRS, CDR2 YFSETQ. The CDR3 is 16 amino acids. The CDR3 sequence is CASSGRLAGGSYEQFF. CDR3 sequence (DNA): TGCGCCAGCAGCGGACGACTAGCGGGAGGTTCTTATGAGCAGTTCTTC.

This clonotype has a single count. This sequence joins TRBV6-1 and TRBJ2-5; the D gene is possibly TRBD2 (6 bases). Trimming left V 6 bases short and J 4 bases short, with 9 bases between. CDR1 and CDR2 (germline): MNHNS, SASEGT. The CDR3 is 12 amino acids. The CDR3, as DNA: TGTGCCAGCAGCACTAGCCCAGAGACCCAGTACTTC. It translates to CASSTSPETQYF.

This clonotype was recorded once. This may come from a read error, since a much larger clone is one base off. The V gene is TRBV20-1, the J gene TRBJ2-3; 10 bases are shared with TRBD2. CDR1 is DFQATT and CDR2 is SNEGSKA in the germline V gene (reference sequence). The CDR3 totals 16 residues. The CDR3 loop reads CSASLAGASSTDMQYF. For the CDR3, the DNA is TGCAGTGCTAGTCTAGCGGGGGCCTCTAGCACAGATATGCAGTATTTT.

This clonotype was seen many times. The V gene is TRBV12-3 or TRBV12-4, the J gene TRBJ1-5, with unresolved D. The CDR3 consists of 13 residues. Trimming removed 5 bases at V and 4 bases at J, with 9 bases between. The CDR3 is CASSKIPNQPQHF. As DNA, the CDR3 is TGTGCCAGCAGTAAAATCCCGAATCAGCCCCAGCATTTT.

This clonotype has at least ten counts. The genes are TRBV14 and TRBJ1-4; no clear D gene. The CDR3 is 15 residues long. V gave up 4 bases and J gave up 6 bases, with 15 bases separating them. The germline gives CDR1 SGHDN, CDR2 FVKESK. The chain's CDR3 is CASSPRHQKDEKLFF. The CDR3 coding sequence is TGTGCCAGCAGCCCCCGACACCAAAAGGATGAAAAACTGTTTTTT.

The chain employs TRBV18 and TRBJ2-1; D remains unclear. Germline values: CDR1 KGHSH, CDR2 LQKENI. The length of the CDR3 is 11 residues. V was clipped by 4 bases and J by 8 bases, with 6 bases between them. CDR3 in DNA: TGTGCCAGCTCACAGGGTTATGAGCAGTTCTTC. This sequence encodes CASSQGYEQFF.

This clonotype was counted ten times or more. The chain carries TRBV20-1 and TRBJ2-3; D gene ambiguous. CDR3 length equals 14 residues. CDR1 is DFQATT, CDR2 SNEGSKA, per germline (reference sequence). Trimming pared 0 bases from V and 1 base from J, leaving 8 bases between. The DNA of the CDR3 is TGCAGTGCTAGAGATCGGCGAGGCACAGATACGCAGTATTTT. It specifies CSARDRRGTDTQYF.

At least ten counts were recorded for this clonotype. The V gene is TRBV19, the J gene TRBJ1-2; TRBD1 is a possible D gene (6 bases). This CDR3 is built from 13 residues. The germline V gene encodes CDR1 LNHDA and CDR2 SQIVND (reference sequence). The V end lost 6 bases, the J end lost 7 bases, and 15 bases lay between the germline ends. DNA for the CDR3: TGTGCCAGTAGCCCAGCGGGGGCAGGTGGCTACACCTTC. Protein: CASSPAGAGGYTF.

This clonotype was observed many times. This chain links TRBV6-1 with TRBJ2-5; tentative D call: TRBD1 (5 bases). Germline V gives CDR1 MNHNS, CDR2 SASEGT. Trimming cost V 4 bases and J 5 bases, with 11 bases left between them. The CDR3 extends over 13 amino acids. The DNA for the CDR3 is TGTGCCAGCAGTGTGACAGTCGCCGAGACCCAGTACTTC. The encoded protein is CASSVTVAETQYF.

This clonotype was seen ten or more times. The J gene is TRBJ2-7, the V gene TRBV7-9; D unresolved. Looked up from germline, CDR1 is SEHNR and CDR2 is FQNEAQ (reference sequence). This CDR3 is built from 12 residues. Between the trimmed V and J ends, which lost 3 bases and 6 bases, there was a span of 9 bases. The CDR3 is CASSFFLGEQYF. The CDR3, as DNA: TGTGCCAGCAGCTTTTTCCTTGGCGAGCAGTACTTC.

To note about this clonotype: Germline and junction disagree at one end, which may indicate a read error. The CDR3 sequence is CAASRDRGGNIQYF. In nucleotides, the CDR3 is TGTGCCGCCAGCAGAGATCGTGGTGGAAACATTCAGTACTTC. The rearrangement joins TRBV15 to TRBJ2-4; no definite D call. The V gene's germline CDR1 is LNHNV and CDR2 YYDKDF (reference sequence). The CDR3 is 14 residues long.

This clonotype showed up many times. The chain carries TRBV19 and TRBJ2-2; TRBD1 aligns across 8 bases. The CDR3 contains 16 residues. With 4 bases clipped from V and 4 bases from J, the junction kept 8 bases outside the gene matches. Germline V CDR1 and CDR2: LNHDA, SQIVND (reference sequence). CDR3 residues: CASSTLGTGSTGELFF. Written as DNA, the CDR3 is TGTGCCAGTAGTACCCTTGGGACAGGATCCACCGGGGAGCTGTTTTTT.

At least ten counts were recorded for this clonotype. The rearrangement links TRBV3-1 to TRBJ2-7; perhaps D is TRBD1 or TRBD2 (6 bases each). CDR3 length: 15 amino acids. The germline V gene encodes CDR1 LGHDT and CDR2 YNNKEL (reference sequence). Between the trimmed V and J ends, which lost 1 base and 6 bases, there was a span of 16 bases. CDR3 coding DNA: TGTGCCAGCAGCCAAGGGGGGCTTGGGAGGAGCGAGCAGTACTTC. Its protein product is CASSQGGLGRSEQYF.

This clonotype occurred a few times. A much larger clone differs by one base, so this may be a read error. The CDR3 carries no conserved terminal phenylalanine or tryptophan, so it likely arises from a read error. The rearrangement links TRBV4-1 to TRBJ2-5; 10 bases line up with TRBD2. The CDR3 loop spans 21 amino acids. With 0 bases clipped from V and 4 bases from J, the junction kept 20 bases outside the gene matches. Germline V lookup: CDR1 MGHRA, CDR2 YSYEKL. The CDR3 bases are TGCGCCAGCAGCCAAGATTCCCACTACACTAGCGGGATGGGGATCGTAGAGACCCAGTACTCC. Encoded protein: CASSQDSHYTSGMGIVETQYS.

The chain recombines TRBV10-3 with TRBJ1-5; 7 bases are a match to TRBD1. Germline V gives CDR1 ENHRY, CDR2 SYGVKD. This CDR3 comprises 15 residues. Germline trimming cut 6 bases from V and 0 bases from J; bases unmatched to any gene: 5. CDR3 region: CAIRGTGDSNQPQHF. The CDR3 DNA sequence: TGTGCCATCAGAGGAACAGGGGATAGCAATCAGCCCCAGCATTTT.

At least ten counts were recorded for this clonotype. The chain links TRBV7-2 to TRBJ2-5; 7 nucleotides match TRBD1. Germline CDR1 reads SGHTA; CDR2 reads FQGNSA. The CDR3 sequence is 14 residues long. With V trimmed by 4 bases and J by 5 bases, 7 bases remained unmatched. DNA of the CDR3: TGTGCCAGCAGCTACTTTAGGGGGCCGGAGACCCAGTACTTC. This sequence encodes CASSYFRGPETQYF.

This clonotype was recorded many times. CDR3 nucleotide sequence: TGTGCCACCAGTGATCCAACTAGCGGCAGCAGCACAGATACGCAGTATTTT. It codes for CATSDPTSGSSTDTQYF. The rearrangement uses TRBV24-1 and TRBJ2-3, with 8 bases matching TRBD2. The CDR3 sequence is 17 residues long. CDR1 KGHDR and CDR2 SFDVKD come from the germline V gene. The ends lost 3 bases at V and 0 bases at J; junction bases unmatched: 7.

Note on this clonotype: A much bigger clone sits one base away, suggesting this may be a read error. The rearrangement links TRBV2 to TRBJ1-4; no clear D gene. Trimming shortened V by 7 bases and J by 5 bases, and 11 bases separated the two germline ends. The CDR3 contains 13 residues. Germline lookup yields CDR1 SNHLY and CDR2 FYNNEI. The CDR3 nucleotides read TGTGCCAGCAAAGCAGACTCAAATGAAAAACTGTTTTTT. The encoded protein is CASKADSNEKLFF.

This clonotype came up many times. The chain links TRBV7-3 to TRBJ2-1; perhaps TRBD2 as D (6 bases). The germline V gene encodes CDR1 SGHTA and CDR2 FQGTGA. Trimming left V 5 bases short and J 0 bases short, with 17 bases between. This CDR3 is built from 17 residues. CDR3 nucleotides: TGTGCCAGCAGCCTGCTGACTAGTCCGAGCTCCTACAATGAGCAGTTCTTC. The encoded protein is CASSLLTSPSSYNEQFF.

The chain combines TRBV19 with TRBJ1-4; 10 bases are a match to TRBD1. With V trimmed by 8 bases and J by 5 bases, 8 bases remained unmatched. Germline CDR1 LNHDA, CDR2 SQIVND (reference sequence). CDR3 length equals 15 residues. The CDR3: CASRGTGAANEKLFF. Written as DNA, the CDR3 is TGTGCCAGTCGGGGGACAGGGGCAGCAAATGAAAAACTGTTTTTT.